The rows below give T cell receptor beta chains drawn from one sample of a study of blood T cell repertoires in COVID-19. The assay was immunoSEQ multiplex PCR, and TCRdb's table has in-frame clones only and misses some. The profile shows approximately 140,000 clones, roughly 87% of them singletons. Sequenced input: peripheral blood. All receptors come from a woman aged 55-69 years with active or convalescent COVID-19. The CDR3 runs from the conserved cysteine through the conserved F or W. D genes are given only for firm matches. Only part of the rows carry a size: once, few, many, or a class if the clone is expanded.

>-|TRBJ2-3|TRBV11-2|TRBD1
CASNDRGGTDTQYF
TGTGCCAGCAACGACAGGGGAGGCACAGATACGCAGTATTTT
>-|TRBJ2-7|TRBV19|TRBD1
CASRRQGSSYEQYF
TGTGCCAGTAGGCGACAGGGGAGCTCCTACGAGCAGTACTTC
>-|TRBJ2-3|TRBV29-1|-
CSAGKGSDTQYF
TGCAGCGCCGGAAAGGGGTCAGATACGCAGTATTTT
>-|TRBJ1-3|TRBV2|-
CASKTLHSGNTIYF
TGTGCCAGCAAGACTTTACACTCTGGAAACACCATATATTTT
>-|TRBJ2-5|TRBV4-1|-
CASSQGQEETQYF
TGCGCCAGCAGCCAAGGGCAGGAAGAGACCCAGTACTTC
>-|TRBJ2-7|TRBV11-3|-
CASSFARGGEQYF
TGTGCCAGCAGCTTTGCTAGGGGGGGGGAGCAGTACTTC
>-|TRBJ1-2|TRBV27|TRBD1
CASSTTGSGYTF
TGTGCCAGCAGTACGACAGGGTCTGGCTACACCTTC
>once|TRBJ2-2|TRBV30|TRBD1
CAWTGFRTGGVLNTGELFF
TGTGCCTGGACAGGGTTCCGGACAGGGGGAGTTCTGAACACCGGGGAGCTGTTTTTT
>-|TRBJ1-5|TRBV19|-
CASSIDRANQPQHF
TGTGCCAGTAGTATAGACAGGGCAAATCAGCCCCAGCATTTT
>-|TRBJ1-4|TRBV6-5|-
CASSYSRGLNEKLFF
TGTGCCAGCAGTTACTCGAGGGGGTTAAATGAAAAACTGTTTTTT
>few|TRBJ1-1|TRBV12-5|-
CASGPHRNTEAFF
TGTGCTAGTGGCCCCCACAGGAACACTGAAGCTTTCTTT
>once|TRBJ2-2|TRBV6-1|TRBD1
CATSGQADYTGELFF
TGTGCCACCTCCGGACAGGCGGATTACACCGGGGAGCTGTTTTTT
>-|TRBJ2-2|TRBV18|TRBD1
CASSPSGQGYTGELFF
TGTGCCAGCTCACCGTCCGGACAGGGATACACCGGGGAGCTGTTTTTT
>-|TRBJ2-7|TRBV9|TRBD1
CASSVAGTGREQYF
TGTGCCAGCAGCGTAGCCGGGACAGGGCGTGAGCAGTACTTC
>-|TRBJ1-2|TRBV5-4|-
CASSLGRVAGNNYGYTF
TGTGCCAGCAGCTTGGGGAGGGTGGCGGGTAATAACTATGGCTACACCTTC
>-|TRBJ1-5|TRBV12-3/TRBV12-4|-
CASSPIRVGPQHF
TGTGCCAGCAGTCCCATTCGGGTGGGGCCCCAGCATTTT
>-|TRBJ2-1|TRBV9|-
CASSVAGNNEQFF
TGTGCCAGCAGCGTAGCAGGGAACAATGAGCAGTTCTTC
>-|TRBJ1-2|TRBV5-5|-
CASSTLGRNGYTF
TGTGCCAGCAGCACCCTAGGAAGAAACGGCTACACCTTC
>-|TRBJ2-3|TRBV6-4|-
CASSDRGYSTDTQYF
TGTGCCAGCAGTGACCGGGGGTACAGCACAGATACGCAGTATTTT
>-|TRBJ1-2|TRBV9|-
CASSSYYGYTF
TGTGCCAGCAGCTCCTACTATGGCTACACCTTC
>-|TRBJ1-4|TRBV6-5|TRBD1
CASRPTGDLEKLFF
TGTGCCAGCAGGCCGACAGGGGACTTAGAAAAACTGTTTTTT
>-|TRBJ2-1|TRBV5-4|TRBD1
CASIPQGNDEQFF
TGTGCCAGCATCCCACAGGGGAACGATGAGCAGTTCTTC
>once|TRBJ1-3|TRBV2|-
CASAQQGSGNTIYF
TGTGCCAGCGCACAACAGGGCTCCGGAAACACCATATATTTT
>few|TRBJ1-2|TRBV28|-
CASKLPDPYGYTF
TGTGCCAGCAAACTACCAGATCCCTATGGCTACACCTTC
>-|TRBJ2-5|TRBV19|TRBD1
CASSEGQTFRTQYF
TGTGCCAGTAGTGAGGGACAGACTTTCCGGACCCAGTACTTC
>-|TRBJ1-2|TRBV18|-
CASSPGGGWDNYGYTF
TGTGCCAGCTCACCAGGCGGGGGCTGGGATAACTATGGCTACACCTTC
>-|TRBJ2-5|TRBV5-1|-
CASSLSGLLYQETQYF
TGCGCCAGCAGCTTGTCCGGACTATTGTACCAAGAGACCCAGTACTTC
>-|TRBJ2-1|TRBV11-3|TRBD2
CASSPTSGGYNEQFF
TGTGCCAGCAGCCCGACTAGCGGGGGTTACAATGAGCAGTTCTTC
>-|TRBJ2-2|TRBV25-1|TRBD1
CASSDHRGRGTGELFF
TGTGCCAGCAGTGACCACAGGGGGCGCGGCACCGGGGAGCTGTTTTTT
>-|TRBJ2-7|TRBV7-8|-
CASSLAESTYEQYF
TGTGCCAGCAGCTTAGCAGAGAGTACCTACGAGCAGTACTTC
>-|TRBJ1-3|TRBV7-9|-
CASSSTNSGNTIYF
TGTGCCAGCAGCTCCACAAACTCTGGAAACACCATATATTTT
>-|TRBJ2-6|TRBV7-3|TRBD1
CASSKTGSANVLTF
TGTGCCAGCAGCAAGACAGGGTCGGCCAACGTCCTGACTTTC
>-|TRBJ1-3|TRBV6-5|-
CASSSPRGGNTIYF
TGTGCCAGCAGTTCACCCCGCGGCGGAAACACCATATATTTT
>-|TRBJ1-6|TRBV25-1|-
CASSDLQTGLNSPLHF
TGTGCCAGCAGTGACCTACAGACAGGCCTTAATTCACCCCTCCACTTT
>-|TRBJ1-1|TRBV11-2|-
CASSPQGLEAFF
TGTGCCAGCAGCCCTCAGGGTCTGGAAGCTTTCTTT
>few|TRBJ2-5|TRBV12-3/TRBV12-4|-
CASRGDTQETQYF
TGTGCCAGCAGGGGGGACACTCAAGAGACCCAGTACTTC
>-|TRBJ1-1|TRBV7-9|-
CASSPRGGNTEAFF
TGTGCCAGCAGCCCAAGAGGAGGAAACACTGAAGCTTTCTTT
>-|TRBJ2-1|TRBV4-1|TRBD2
CASSHRSGGVSYNEQFF
TGCGCCAGCAGCCACCGAAGCGGGGGGGTCTCCTACAATGAGCAGTTCTTC
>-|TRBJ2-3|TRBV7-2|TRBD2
CASSPGLADRDTQYF
TGTGCCAGCAGCCCCGGACTAGCGGATAGGGATACGCAGTATTTT
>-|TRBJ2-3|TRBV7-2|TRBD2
CASSTPPQRGALGDTQYF
TGTGCCAGCAGCACACCCCCCCAGCGGGGGGCCCTGGGGGATACGCAGTATTTT
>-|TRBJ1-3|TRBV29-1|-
CSVLSDGNTIYF
TGCAGCGTCCTAAGCGACGGAAACACCATATATTTT
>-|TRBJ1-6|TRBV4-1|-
CASSPNYLPSSYNSPLHF
TGCGCCAGCAGCCCGAATTATCTCCCGAGCTCCTATAATTCACCCCTCCACTTT
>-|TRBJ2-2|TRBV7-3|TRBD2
CASSFGGTSGELFF
TGTGCCAGCAGCTTCGGGGGGACGTCCGGGGAGCTGTTTTTT
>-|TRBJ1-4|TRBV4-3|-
CASSQTGPTNEKLFF
TGCGCCAGCAGCCAAACAGGGCCAACTAATGAAAAACTGTTTTTT
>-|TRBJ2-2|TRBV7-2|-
CASSSSGQFTGELFF
TGTGCCAGCAGCTCCTCGGGACAATTCACCGGGGAGCTGTTTTTT
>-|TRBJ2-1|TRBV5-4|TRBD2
CASSAGTTSYNEQFF
TGTGCCAGCAGCGCCGGGACTACGTCCTACAATGAGCAGTTCTTC
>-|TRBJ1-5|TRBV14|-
CASSHSFGEPQHF
TGTGCCAGCAGTCATTCTTTTGGAGAGCCCCAGCATTTT
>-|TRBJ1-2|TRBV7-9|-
CASSLDAAVGGGYTF
TGTGCCAGCAGCTTAGACGCCGCGGTCGGAGGTGGCTACACCTTC
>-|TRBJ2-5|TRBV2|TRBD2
CASSASGVVRETQYF
TGTGCCAGCAGCGCGAGCGGGGTTGTGAGAGAGACCCAGTACTTC
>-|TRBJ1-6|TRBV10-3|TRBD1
CAISGGQGQNSPLHF
TGTGCCATCAGTGGGGGACAGGGGCAGAATTCACCCCTCCACTTT
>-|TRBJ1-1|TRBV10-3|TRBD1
CAISSDRANTEAFF
TGTGCCATCAGTTCTGACAGGGCGAACACTGAAGCTTTCTTT
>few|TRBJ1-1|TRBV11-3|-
CASSLETGTEAFF
TGTGCCAGCAGCTTAGAAACCGGGACTGAAGCTTTCTTT
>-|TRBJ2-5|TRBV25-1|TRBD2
CASSESRGEETQYF
TGTGCCAGCAGTGAGTCGCGGGGGGAAGAGACCCAGTACTTC
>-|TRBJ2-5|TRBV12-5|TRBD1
CASATQGTGGLMYQETQYF
TGTGCTAGTGCTACCCAAGGGACAGGGGGCCTAATGTACCAAGAGACCCAGTACTTC
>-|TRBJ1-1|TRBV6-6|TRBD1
CASRKDRVGAEAFF
TGTGCCAGCAGAAAGGACAGGGTGGGCGCTGAAGCTTTCTTT
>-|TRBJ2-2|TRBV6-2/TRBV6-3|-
CASSSRDTGTATGELFF
TGTGCCAGCAGCTCAAGGGACACCGGCACGGCCACCGGGGAGCTGTTTTTT
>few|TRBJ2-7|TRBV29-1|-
CSVKQGTAYEQYF
TGCAGCGTCAAACAGGGTACGGCCTACGAGCAGTACTTC
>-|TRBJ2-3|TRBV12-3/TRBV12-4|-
CASSFWGAGAPDF
-